A single sample is the source of the 25 T cell receptor beta chains below, sequenced in a study of blood T cell repertoires in COVID-19. Repertoires were generated with immunoSEQ multiplex PCR, while TCRdb's copy carries only in-frame clones and drops some. The data show more than 200,000 clones, with about 85% seen just once and around 8% held by the top ten. Sequenced input: peripheral blood. These receptors originate from a woman of 80 years or more with acute or convalescent COVID-19.

This chain uses TRBV2 with TRBJ1-4; 10 bases line up with TRBD1. CDR1 is SNHLY and CDR2 is FYNNEI in the germline V gene. The CDR3 extends over 14 amino acids. V trimming: 4 bases; J trimming: 7 bases; junction bases outside the gene matches: 3. The CDR3 spells CASSGDRGREKLFF. The CDR3 region has the DNA TGTGCCAGCAGTGGGGACAGGGGACGTGAAAAACTGTTTTTT.

V and J are TRBV6-5 and TRBJ1-1, with 7 bases fitting TRBD1. CDR3 size: 13 residues. V trimming: 7 bases; J trimming: 7 bases; junction bases outside the gene matches: 9. Per the germline V gene, CDR1 is MNHEY and CDR2 is SVGAGI. This CDR3 is CASMARGDGEAFF. In nucleotides, the CDR3 is TGTGCCAGCATGGCCAGGGGGGATGGTGAAGCTTTCTTT.

This chain joins TRBV10-3 and TRBJ2-3, with a weak D call TRBD2 (7 bases). CDR1 ENHRY and CDR2 SYGVKD come from the germline V gene. The CDR3 is made up of 15 amino acids. V was cut by 5 bases and J by 0 bases, with 12 bases left in between. CDR3 sequence (DNA): TGTGCCATCAGTAAAAAGGGGGGGAGCACAGATACGCAGTATTTT. Translating it yields CAISKKGGSTDTQYF.

The J gene is TRBJ2-5, the V gene TRBV30, with 10 bases that match TRBD1. The CDR3 runs 15 residues. Trimming removed 5 bases from V and 0 bases from J; junction bases left unmatched: 6. Germline assignment: CDR1 GTSNPN and CDR2 SVGIG (reference sequence). The CDR3 protein is CAWDRTGGYQETQYF. CDR3 sequence (DNA): TGTGCCTGGGACAGGACAGGGGGGTACCAAGAGACCCAGTACTTC.

The chain combines TRBV3-1 (or the pseudogene TRBV3-2) with TRBJ1-2; TRBD1 might be the D (5 bases). This CDR3 spans 15 amino acids. Trimming stripped 4 bases from V and 5 bases from J, with 17 bases between. Germline V CDR1 and CDR2: LGHDT, YNNKEL (reference sequence). The CDR3 spells CASSPTLGGVYGYTF. As DNA, the CDR3 is TGTGCCAGCAGCCCGACCCTGGGGGGGGTTTATGGCTACACCTTC.

The rearrangement uses TRBV2 and TRBJ2-3; TRBD1 agrees at 8 bases. The CDR3 has 17 amino acids. V lost 4 bases to trimming and J lost 6 bases; unmatched junction nucleotides: 15. CDR1 is SNHLY and CDR2 is FYNNEI in the germline V gene. CDR3 loop: CASSAGFGRGPQDTQYF. The CDR3 DNA sequence: TGTGCCAGCAGTGCCGGGTTCGGCAGGGGGCCGCAGGATACGCAGTATTTT.

This CDR3 reads CATYPGTSSYNEQFF. CDR3 nucleotide sequence: TGTGCCACCTACCCCGGGACTAGCTCGTACAATGAGCAGTTCTTC. The V gene is TRBV6-5, the J gene TRBJ2-1; 9 bases map to TRBD2. After removal of 10 bases from V and 4 bases from J, the junction contained 11 bases not matched to a gene. CDR3 length: 15 residues. Germline assignment: CDR1 MNHEY and CDR2 SVGAGI.

The chain couples TRBV7-3 to TRBJ2-2; D gene uncertain. CDR1 and CDR2 (germline): SGHTA, FQGTGA. This CDR3 region has 12 residues. Trimming shortened V by 1 base and J by 7 bases, and 4 bases separated the two germline ends. CDR3 region: CASSLRGGELFF. The CDR3, as DNA: TGTGCCAGCAGCTTAAGAGGCGGGGAGCTGTTTTTT.

V and J are TRBV9 and TRBJ2-1; D uncertain. CDR1 and CDR2 from the germline V gene are SGDLS and YYNGEE. CDR3 size: 12 residues. V was cut by 6 bases and J by 6 bases, with 10 bases left in between. The CDR3 coding sequence is TGTGCCAGCACCTCCCTACTCAATGAGCAGTTCTTC. Its protein product is CASTSLLNEQFF.

The rearrangement joins TRBV19 to TRBJ1-1, with unresolved D. V lost 4 bases, J lost 0 bases, and 6 bases lay in between. The CDR3 sequence is 13 residues long. The V gene's germline CDR1 is LNHDA and CDR2 SQIVND (reference sequence). The CDR3 is CASSKPLNTEAFF. Written as DNA, the CDR3 is TGTGCCAGTAGTAAGCCGCTGAACACTGAAGCTTTCTTT.

The V gene is TRBV7-3, the J gene TRBJ2-1, with TRBD2 identical over 7 bases. The V gene's germline CDR1 is SGHTA and CDR2 FQGTGA. The CDR3 sequence is 17 residues long. J gave up 8 bases and V 4 bases, and 17 bases lay outside the gene matches. The CDR3 DNA reads as TGTGCCAGCAGCTCCAGCAAACCGGGACTATCCTCGGATGAGCAGTTCTTC. Its translation: CASSSSKPGLSSDEQFF.

J is TRBJ1-1 and V is TRBV15; 8 bases are a match to TRBD1. The V and J ends lost 3 bases and 7 bases, in that order; junction bases with no gene match: 13. The CDR3 totals 16 residues. Germline CDR1 reads LNHNV; CDR2 reads YYDKDF (reference sequence). The CDR3 sequence is CATSSYGRQGLGEAFF. CDR3 in DNA: TGTGCCACCAGCAGTTACGGGAGACAGGGGTTAGGTGAAGCTTTCTTT.

The chain recombines TRBV30 with TRBJ2-5, with D maybe TRBD1 (5 bases). The CDR3 loop spans 14 amino acids. With 1 base removed from V and 2 bases from J, the gap between germline ends came to 11 bases. Per the germline V gene, CDR1 is GTSNPN and CDR2 is SVGIG (reference sequence). CDR3 sequence: CAWSDGQLQETQYF. CDR3 DNA sequence: TGTGCCTGGAGTGATGGACAACTACAAGAGACCCAGTACTTC.

This clone has only a few counts. The rearrangement links TRBV5-5 to TRBJ1-5, with 10 bases fitting TRBD1. Germline V gene data show CDR1 as SGHKS and CDR2 as YYEKEE (reference sequence). The J segment lost 1 base and the V segment lost 0 bases, leaving 10 bases of the junction unmatched. The CDR3 has 19 amino acids. For the CDR3, the DNA is TGTGCCAGCAGCTTGGCCCCGGGACAGGGGACTTTAAGCAATCAGCCCCAGCATTTT. This translates into CASSLAPGQGTLSNQPQHF.

The chain is built from TRBV2 and TRBJ2-1; D might be TRBD2 (6 bases). CDR3 size: 16 residues. V was clipped by 9 bases and J by 1 base, with 19 bases between them. Germline CDR1 SNHLY, CDR2 FYNNEI. CDR3 region: CASTKETGVSYNEQFF. In nucleotides, the CDR3 is TGTGCCAGTACCAAGGAAACGGGAGTGTCCTACAATGAGCAGTTCTTC.

This chain connects TRBV27 to TRBJ2-1; 10 bases are shared with TRBD1. The CDR3 extends over 16 amino acids. Germline loops: CDR1 MNHEY, CDR2 SMNVEV (reference sequence). Losses at the gene ends were 6 bases for V and 5 bases for J; bases not matched to a gene: 10. CDR3 bases: TGTGCCAGCAGCCCTTTTGGGGACAGGGGACACAATGAGCAGTTCTTC. This encodes CASSPFGDRGHNEQFF.

The chain employs TRBV29-1 and TRBJ2-7, with D possibly TRBD2 on 5 matching bases. The CDR3 sequence is 10 residues long. CDR1 and CDR2 (germline): SQVTM, ANQGSEA. V lost 5 bases and J lost 9, with 11 bases in between. The CDR3 DNA reads as TGCAGCGTTCCGGCAGAGGGGCAGTACTTC. Protein: CSVPAEGQYF.

The chain is built from TRBV28 and TRBJ1-5, with D unclear. Trimming left V 5 bases short and J 2 bases short, with 22 bases between. This CDR3 spans 18 amino acids. Germline values: CDR1 MDHEN, CDR2 SYDVKM. DNA of the CDR3: TGTGCCAGCAGTCCTCGCAGTCCCACCCGGGTTGGCAATCAGCCCCAGCATTTT. Translating it yields CASSPRSPTRVGNQPQHF.

The chain couples TRBV11-2 to TRBJ1-1; no definite D call. The CDR3 sequence is 15 residues long. Germline CDR1 and CDR2: SGHAT and FQNNGV. V was clipped by 1 base and J by 2 bases, with 11 bases between them. CDR3: CASSLGPGVNTEAFF. The CDR3, as DNA: TGTGCCAGCAGCTTAGGTCCCGGAGTTAACACTGAAGCTTTCTTT.

The chain is built from TRBV3-1 (or the pseudogene TRBV3-2) and TRBJ1-2; 8 bases are a match to TRBD1. V gave up 5 bases and J gave up 4 bases; unmatched junction bases: 6. Germline CDR1 reads LGHDT; CDR2 reads YNNKEL (reference sequence). The CDR3 extends over 14 amino acids. CDR3 sequence: CASSGGQGSYGYTF. In DNA form, the CDR3 reads TGTGCCAGCAGCGGCGGACAGGGAAGCTATGGCTACACCTTC.

The rearrangement uses TRBV6-5 and TRBJ2-7, with a weak D call TRBD1 (8 bases). Trimming removed 8 bases at V and 6 bases at J, with 20 bases between. Per the germline V gene, CDR1 is MNHEY and CDR2 is SVGAGI. CDR3 length equals 14 residues. CDR3 sequence (DNA): TGTGCCAGCGCTAGCACAGGGGGGGTTGGCGAGCAGTACTTC. It specifies CASASTGGVGEQYF.

As to this clone: This sample includes further DNA sequences coding for the same CDR3. V and J are TRBV6-5 and TRBJ1-2; 10 bases fit TRBD1. The germline gives CDR1 MNHEY, CDR2 SVGAGI. V shed 2 bases and J 1 base; nucleotides not matched to a gene: 1. This CDR3 spans 15 amino acids. CDR3 amino acids: CASSYGQGVNYGYTF. CDR3 in DNA: TGTGCCAGCAGTTACGGACAGGGGGTTAACTATGGCTACACCTTC.

The chain has TRBV30 and TRBJ1-2; 7 bases align to TRBD1. This CDR3 contains 14 residues. V shed 4 bases and J 5 bases; nucleotides not matched to a gene: 10. Germline V gene data show CDR1 as GTSNPN and CDR2 as SVGIG (reference sequence). The CDR3 here is CAWTPQRGLYGYTF. Written as DNA, the CDR3 is TGTGCCTGGACCCCCCAAAGGGGGCTATATGGCTACACCTTC.

V is TRBV6-5 and J is TRBJ1-5; possibly TRBD1 for D (6 bases). Trimming removed 4 bases from V and 6 bases from J, with 10 bases in between. Germline CDR1 and CDR2: MNHEY and SVGAGI. The CDR3 spans 13 residues. CDR3 amino acids: CASSWGGGQPQHF. CDR3 sequence (DNA): TGTGCCAGCAGTTGGGGAGGGGGTCAGCCCCAGCATTTT.

The rearrangement joins TRBV6-5 to TRBJ2-1; the match to TRBD2 covers 10 bases. The CDR3 is 13 amino acids. From germline, CDR1 is MNHEY and CDR2 SVGAGI. V dropped 10 bases and J dropped 8; count of bases not matched to a gene: 8. Here the CDR3 reads CATRTSGKDEQFF. The CDR3 bases are TGTGCCACTCGGACTAGCGGAAAGGATGAGCAGTTCTTC.